This TCR beta chain was obtained from a study of T cell repertoires in cytomegalovirus infection. A word on this clonotype: The antigen remains unidentified.

The V gene end was trimmed by 4 bases and the J gene end by 3 bases; junction bases not matched to a gene: 14. The CDR3 consists of 18 residues. Germline V gene sequence: CDR1 MNHNY, CDR2 SVGAGI (reference sequence). One entry per CDR3 protein, called by TCRdb with MiXCR from the reads. Of around 320,000 distinct CDR3 sequences detected, over 7.5% appear once; the ten largest clones hold about 3.9%. Study-wide points: In two of eight donors, the top clonotype was HLA-C-restricted CMV-specific.

The rearrangement uses TRBV6-6 and TRBJ1-3; 8 bases match TRBD1. Source material: PBMCs. The clonotype was recovered from a human donor in good health (CMV status not recorded). Some clones in this sample may be carry-over from other donors' samples. In DNA form, the CDR3 reads TGTGCCAGCAGTTCCAACCCTCCGACAGGGGTTTTTGGAAACACCATATATTTT. Translated: CASSSNPPTGVFGNTIYF.